This T cell receptor beta chain stems from a study of blood T cell repertoires in COVID-19. This CDR3 is 16 amino acids long. J was trimmed by 5 bases and V by 4 bases; bases with no gene match: 13. Germline values: CDR1 LNHDA, CDR2 SQIVND (reference sequence). Some clones are missing from TCRdb's copy, which holds only in-frame ones; the method was immunoSEQ multiplex PCR. The table has over 400,000 clones, 86% seen once. J is TRBJ1-1 and V is TRBV19; 7 bases align to TRBD1. The clonotype comes from a woman under 40 with active or convalescent COVID-19. Sequencing used peripheral blood. The CDR3 sequence: CASSTRQGSAVTEAFF. The CDR3 DNA reads TGTGCCAGTAGTACCCGACAGGGTTCGGCTGTGACTGAAGCTTTCTTT.